This T cell receptor beta chain came from a study of TIL therapy for anti-PD-1-resistant metastatic lung cancer. Study overall: Tumors carried a median roughly 1.5 non-synonymous mutations per megabase.

This clone was observed a handful of times. The target antigen is unknown. As to time point: pre-treatment sample, taken before nivolumab and TIL therapy. Trimming took off 0 bases at V and 7 bases at J, with 12 bases between the two ends. The germline V gene has CDR1 MGHRA and CDR2 YSYEKL. The CDR3 loop spans 14 amino acids. Sequencing used immunoSEQ v3. Libraries were sequenced to 2 million to 2.5 million read pairs (survey) or about 5-6.5 million (deep). Using immunoSEQ multiplex PCR, the repertoire was profiled, and TCRdb retains in-frame clones only, with some absent. The table has roughly 54,000 clones, over 75% seen once; the top ten hold about 2.5%. General study results and limits: After infusion, TIL clonotypes partly replaced peripheral T cells and declined over months.

The sample consisted of blood, taken at baseline. The receptor was isolated from a person aged 25 to 79 with non-small cell lung cancer. The chain joins TRBV4-1 to TRBJ1-1; D uncertain. This chain's CDR3 is CASSQEGQANEAFF. CDR3 in DNA: TGCGCCAGCAGCCAAGAAGGCCAGGCCAATGAAGCTTTCTTT.